What follows are 27 T cell receptor beta chains derived from one specimen sequenced in a study of cytomegalovirus exposure and HLA in healthy donors. PCR employed 60 Vbeta and 13 Jbeta primers. Assay used: immunoSEQ multiplex PCR; TCRdb lists only in-frame clones, some missing. The repertoire includes about 200,000 clones, 65% to 80% of them detected once, and 0.22% sits in the top ten. The sequenced sample was PBMCs. All receptors derive from a girl aged 2-15 years in good health and CMV-seronegative.

J is TRBJ1-1 and V is TRBV29-1, with D unclear. CDR3 size: 15 residues. Trimming removed 8 bases at V and 7 bases at J, with 26 bases between. Per germline, CDR1 SQVTM and CDR2 ANQGSEA. The CDR3 DNA reads TGCAGCCTCGAAACCGGGTCTCGGCTCGTGAATGAAGCTTTCTTT. Its translation is CSLETGSRLVNEAFF. The complete variable domain, with remaining parts taken from reference TRBV29-1 and TRBJ1-1, reads SAVISQKPSRDICQRGTSLTIQCQVDSQVTMMFWYRQQPGQSLTLIATANQGSEATYESGFVIDKFPISRPNLTFSTLTVSNMSPEDSSIYLCSLETGSRLVNEAFFGQGTRLTVV.

The chain carries TRBV18 and TRBJ2-1; 10 bases line up with TRBD2. V trimming: 3 bases; J trimming: 6 bases; junction bases outside the gene matches: 8. Per the germline V gene, CDR1 is KGHSH and CDR2 is LQKENI. The CDR3 sequence is 16 residues long. CDR3 nucleotides: TGTGCCAGCTCACCTCTAGCGGGAGCCCTCTTCAATGAGCAGTTCTTC. Its protein product is CASSPLAGALFNEQFF.

This clone has a single count. This sequence joins TRBV2 and TRBJ2-7; the D is unclear. There are 13 residues in the CDR3. Trimming shortened V by 3 bases and J by 3 bases, and 9 bases separated the two germline ends. CDR1 SNHLY and CDR2 FYNNEI come from the germline V gene. CDR3 sequence: CASSDAANYEQYF. In nucleotides, the CDR3 is TGTGCCAGCAGTGATGCGGCCAACTACGAGCAGTACTTC.

The chain carries TRBV5-1 and TRBJ1-2, with D possibly TRBD1 on 5 matching bases. CDR3 length equals 13 residues. In germline, CDR1 is SGHRS, CDR2 YFSETQ. The CDR3 DNA reads as TGCGCTCCTACCCCGGGGGGTAACTATGGCTACACCTTC. Protein sequence: CAPTPGGNYGYTF.

The chain is built from TRBV5-1 and TRBJ1-1, with 7 bases that match TRBD1. CDR3 length: 14 amino acids. V gave up 2 bases and J gave up 4 bases; unmatched junction bases: 5. Germline CDR1 reads SGHRS; CDR2 reads YFSETQ. CDR3 region: CASSFTGEATEAFF. The CDR3, as DNA: TGCGCCAGCAGCTTTACAGGGGAGGCCACTGAAGCTTTCTTT.

The chain combines TRBV30 with TRBJ2-3; 8 bases match TRBD2. CDR1 and CDR2 (germline): GTSNPN, SVGIG (reference sequence). The CDR3 extends over 15 amino acids. J lost 2 bases, V lost 2 bases, and 6 bases had no gene match. CDR3 sequence: CAWSHSGIHTDTQYF. The CDR3 DNA sequence: TGTGCCTGGAGTCATAGCGGGATTCACACAGATACGCAGTATTTT.

The V gene is TRBV19, the J gene TRBJ2-3; TRBD2 might be the D (6 bases). Germline CDR1 and CDR2: LNHDA and SQIVND (reference sequence). This CDR3 contains 13 residues. V gave up 8 bases and J gave up 5 bases, with 14 bases separating them. The CDR3 DNA reads as TGTGCCAGTTCGGGACTCTGGGGAGATACGCAGTATTTT. It encodes CASSGLWGDTQYF.

The gene calls are TRBV30 and TRBJ1-1; no reliable D call. Trimming stripped 3 bases from V and 3 bases from J, with 5 bases between. The CDR3 has 11 residues. The germline V gene has CDR1 GTSNPN and CDR2 SVGIG (reference sequence). Here the CDR3 reads CAWRGDTEAFF. The DNA of the CDR3 is TGTGCCTGGAGGGGAGACACTGAAGCTTTCTTT.

The chain couples TRBV2 to TRBJ1-2; D may be TRBD1 (6 bases). The germline V gene encodes CDR1 SNHLY and CDR2 FYNNEI. Trimming shortened V by 6 bases and J by 5 bases, and 10 bases separated the two germline ends. This CDR3 is 12 amino acids long. The CDR3 loop reads CASRATGYGYTF. The CDR3 region has the DNA TGTGCCAGCAGGGCAACAGGGTATGGCTACACCTTC.

The V gene is TRBV6-6, the J gene TRBJ1-1; D not resolved. Trimming stripped 10 bases from V and 4 bases from J, with 10 bases between. In germline, CDR1 is MNHNY, CDR2 SVGAGI (reference sequence). The CDR3 runs to 11 residues. CDR3 nucleotides: TGTGCCACTTACGCGGGCACTGAAGCTTTCTTT. Translating gives CATYAGTEAFF.

The chain is built from TRBV9 and TRBJ2-3, with 11 bases matching TRBD2. Trimming at V came to 5 bases and at J to 0 bases, leaving 2 bases not matched to a gene. Germline V gene sequence: CDR1 SGDLS, CDR2 YYNGEE. The CDR3 is 15 amino acids. Here the CDR3 DNA reads TGTGCCAGCAGGGCTAGCGGGGGGAGCACAGATACGCAGTATTTT. Amino acids: CASRASGGSTDTQYF.

This sequence joins TRBV6-4 and TRBJ2-2; 8 nucleotides agree with TRBD2. V shed 7 bases, J shed 0 bases, and the junction held 10 bases outside the gene matches. Germline assignment: CDR1 MRHNA and CDR2 SNTAGT. The CDR3 is 17 residues long. The CDR3 is CASNTLRGLANTGELFF. The CDR3 DNA reads TGTGCCAGCAACACACTACGGGGACTAGCGAACACCGGGGAGCTGTTTTTT.

The chain links TRBV2 to TRBJ1-2, with a possible D match to TRBD1 (6 bases). The V end was cut by 5 bases, the J end by 8 bases, with 18 bases between. This CDR3 is 14 amino acids long. CDR1 and CDR2 from the germline V gene are SNHLY and FYNNEI. CDR3 DNA sequence: TGTGCCAGCAGTCCCGGACAGACACCTAGAGGCTACACCTTC. It codes for CASSPGQTPRGYTF. Drawing the rest from reference TRBV2 and TRBJ1-2, the complete variable domain is EPEVTQTPSHQVTQMGQEVILRCVPISNHLYFYWYRQILGQKVEFLVSFYNNEISEKSEIFDDQFSVERPDGSNFTLKIRSTKLEDSAMYFCASSPGQTPRGYTFGSGTRLTVV.

As regards this clone: One end of the junction fails to match germline, which may point to a read error. The J gene is TRBJ1-5, the V gene TRBV7-9; D gene ambiguous. Germline V gene lookup returns CDR1 SEHNR and CDR2 FQNEAQ (reference sequence). This CDR3 has 13 residues. CDR3 sequence (DNA): TGTGCCAGCAGCTTAAACGGACTTGAGCCTCAGCATTTT. This encodes CASSLNGLEPQHF.

J is TRBJ1-2 and V is TRBV5-1; D may be TRBD1 (6 bases). This CDR3 region has 14 residues. Between the trimmed V and J ends, which lost 0 bases and 4 bases, there was a span of 10 bases. From germline, CDR1 is SGHRS and CDR2 YFSETQ. The CDR3 DNA sequence: TGCGCCAGCAGCTTGGAAGTGGGGGCCTATGGCTACACCTTC. Protein: CASSLEVGAYGYTF. The full variable domain, rest sourced from reference TRBV5-1 and TRBJ1-2, is KAGVTQTPRYLIKTRGQQVTLSCSPISGHRSVSWYQQTPGQGLQFLFEYFSETQRNKGNFPGRFSGRQFSNSRSEMNVSTLELGDSALYLCASSLEVGAYGYTFGSGTRLTVV.

The chain combines TRBV7-6 with TRBJ1-5; TRBD1 is a possible D gene (5 bases). V shed 4 bases and J shed 9 bases, with 19 bases lying between them. This CDR3 has 15 residues. Germline V lookup: CDR1 SGHVS, CDR2 FNYEAQ. CDR3 bases: TGTGCCAGCAGCTCCCTTTTGACAGCGGGCTCGCCCCAGCATTTT. This gives the protein CASSSLLTAGSPQHF.

J is TRBJ2-7 and V is TRBV7-9, with 7 bases aligning to TRBD2. The trim removed 3 bases at V and 0 bases at J, leaving 14 bases unmatched. The CDR3 runs to 18 residues. Germline V gives CDR1 SEHNR, CDR2 FQNEAQ (reference sequence). CDR3 DNA sequence: TGTGCCAGCAGCTTGCCGGGGTTAGCGGGTTCTTCCTCCTACGAGCAGTACTTC. It codes for CASSLPGLAGSSSYEQYF.

The rearrangement joins TRBV19 to TRBJ1-1; no firm D call. The CDR3 consists of 15 residues. Germline CDR1 and CDR2: LNHDA and SQIVND (reference sequence). V was clipped by 4 bases and J by 0 bases, with 12 bases between them. This CDR3 reads CASSTPAGMNTEAFF. The CDR3 bases are TGTGCCAGTAGTACCCCCGCAGGCATGAACACTGAAGCTTTCTTT.

The chain combines TRBV29-1 with TRBJ1-2; possibly TRBD1 for D (6 bases). This CDR3 spans 21 amino acids. The V and J ends lost 3 bases and 0 bases respectively, with 32 bases between them. Looked up from germline, CDR1 is SQVTM and CDR2 is ANQGSEA. The CDR3 DNA is TGCAGCGTTGAGGGGATCGGACAGACTTCTCCGAATAATAACGCTAACTATGGCTACACCTTC. Residues: CSVEGIGQTSPNNNANYGYTF.

The genes are TRBV7-9 and TRBJ1-6, with D possibly being TRBD1 (6 bases). The germline CDR1 and CDR2 sequences are SEHNR and FQNEAQ (reference sequence). Trimming took off 1 base at V and 10 bases at J, with 11 bases between the two ends. This CDR3 comprises 14 residues. CDR3: CASSLDLQGSPLHF. In nucleotides, the CDR3 is TGTGCCAGCAGCTTAGATCTACAGGGATCACCCCTCCACTTT.

The chain is built from TRBV15 and TRBJ1-6; TRBD1 is a possible D gene (5 bases). The V gene's germline CDR1 is LNHNV and CDR2 YYDKDF (reference sequence). Between the trimmed V and J ends, which lost 0 bases and 5 bases, there was a span of 17 bases. There are 18 residues in the CDR3. This CDR3 reads CATSRDMGTGVHNSPLHF. The DNA of the CDR3 is TGTGCCACCAGCAGAGATATGGGGACGGGGGTCCATAATTCACCCCTCCACTTT.

This rearrangement joins TRBV5-4 to TRBJ2-7; D call uncertain. Germline V lookup: CDR1 SGHNT, CDR2 YYREEE (reference sequence). V was trimmed by 2 bases and J by 0 bases, leaving 9 bases between them. The CDR3 runs to 14 residues. The CDR3 loop reads CASSLSSSSYEQYF. In DNA form, the CDR3 reads TGTGCCAGCAGCTTATCAAGCTCCTCCTACGAGCAGTACTTC. The variable domain in full, with the rest retrieved from reference TRBV5-4 and TRBJ2-7, is ETGVTQSPTHLIKTRGQQVTLRCSSQSGHNTVSWYQQALGQGPQFIFQYYREEENGRGNFPPRFSGLQFPNYSSELNVNALELDDSALYLCASSLSSSSYEQYFGPGTRLTVT.

This chain links TRBV19 with TRBJ2-2, with 9 bases that match TRBD1. CDR1 is LNHDA, CDR2 SQIVND, per germline (reference sequence). J gave up 5 bases and V 5 bases, and 9 bases lay outside the gene matches. The length of the CDR3 is 16 residues. Here the CDR3 DNA reads TGTGCCAGTAGTGGTCGGACAGGGGCGGGGACCGGGGAGCTGTTTTTT. Translated: CASSGRTGAGTGELFF.

This chain uses TRBV5-4 with TRBJ1-2; D is unclear. Trimming took 3 bases from V and 5 from J, leaving 14 bases between them. The CDR3 length is 14 residues. Germline CDR1 is SGHNT and CDR2 is YYREEE (reference sequence). CDR3 protein: CASSSATKVYGYTF. In DNA form, the CDR3 reads TGTGCCAGCAGCTCCGCAACTAAAGTTTATGGCTACACCTTC.

The chain couples TRBV6-5 to TRBJ1-1; D is unresolved. The CDR3 is 16 amino acids. V was shortened by 2 bases and J by 3 bases, with 16 bases between the two germline ends. The germline V gene encodes CDR1 MNHEY and CDR2 SVGAGI. The CDR3 DNA reads as TGTGCCAGCAGTTACGCGGCACCACCCGAGCACACTGAAGCTTTCTTT. Translated: CASSYAAPPEHTEAFF.

The J gene is TRBJ2-7, the V gene TRBV5-6; TRBD2 aligns across 8 bases. The V gene's germline CDR1 is SGHDT and CDR2 YYEEEE. Trimming took 2 bases from V and 5 from J; bases not matched to a gene: 9. The CDR3 has 15 residues. The CDR3, as DNA: TGTGCCAGCAGCTTCTTCTCGCGGGGGGTAAACGAGCAGTACTTC. Protein: CASSFFSRGVNEQYF.

The genes are TRBV11-1 and TRBJ2-7; TRBD1 is a possible D gene (6 bases). There are 13 residues in the CDR3. CDR1 and CDR2 from the germline V gene are SGHAT and FQDESV (reference sequence). Trimming removed 4 bases from V and 3 bases from J, with 10 bases in between. The DNA of the CDR3 is TGTGCCAGCAGCTACAGGGTCAACTACGAGCAGTACTTC. It yields the protein CASSYRVNYEQYF.